This T cell receptor (beta chain) stems from a study of T cell responses to AZD1222 COVID-19 vaccine. Study-wide results and limits: Scientists sampled the repertoires only once the peak T cell response had passed. White British ancestry dominated among donors, who included more females, and clonal diversity was possibly underestimated. Unmutated variant regions reportedly attract nearly half of all spike-specific TCRs.

With respect to this clone: Its antigen is as yet unknown.

Sequencing used immunoSEQ multiplex PCR; TCRdb keeps in-frame clones, though not all of them. Of fewer than 180,000 clones in the sample, 90% to 95% were seen once. V dropped 3 bases and J dropped 4 bases, with 9 bases sitting between them. There are 13 residues in the CDR3. CDR1 is MNHNS, CDR2 SASEGT, per germline. The source of this sequence is an adult in good health. This chain joins TRBV6-1 and TRBJ1-2; D is uncertain. The material was peripheral blood, obtained on day 0 of AZD1222 vaccination. The CDR3 DNA sequence: TGTGCCAGCAGTGAGTCCCTCGGCTATGGCTACACCTTC. Translated, it gives CASSESLGYGYTF.